Listed below are T cell receptor beta chains from one sample, sequenced in a study of cytomegalovirus exposure and HLA in healthy donors. Here immunoSEQ multiplex PCR was the method, and the copy in TCRdb shows in-frame clones only, minus some. The sample lists roughly 56,000 clones, more than 60% occurring once. Sequenced material: PBMCs. These receptors were collected from a man between 45 and 60 years old in good health and CMV-seropositive. The CDR3 runs from the conserved cysteine through the conserved F or W. The order of the fields is V gene, J gene, clone size, D gene, CDR3 DNA, CDR3 protein. A D gene is named only where the DNA matches it firmly. A clone size is listed for some rows: how often the clone was seen (once, few, many), or a class if it is expanded.

TRBV6-5	TRBJ1-4	.	TRBD1	TGTGCCAGTGACAGGGGGCATGGTGAAAAACTGTTTTTT	CASDRGHGEKLFF
TRBV6-5	TRBJ2-7	few	.	TGTGCCAGCAGTTACTCAGGGACTGAGAGATACGAGCAGTACTTC	CASSYSGTERYEQYF
TRBV30	TRBJ2-7	.	TRBD2	TGTGCCGGGACTAGCGGAAACTACGAGCAGTACTTC	CAGTSGNYEQYF
TRBV28	TRBJ2-7	.	TRBD2	TGTGCCAGCAGTCTCCAGACTAGCGGGAGAAAAGAGCAGTACTTC	CASSLQTSGRKEQYF
TRBV9	TRBJ2-3	.	.	TGTGCCAGCAGCGTAGCTACGGGGACAGATACGCAGTATTTT	CASSVATGTDTQYF
TRBV5-6	TRBJ2-7	.	TRBD2	TGTGCCAGCAGCACCAGACTAGCGGAAGAGTACTTC	CASSTRLAEEYF
TRBV5-4	TRBJ2-1	.	TRBD1	TGTGCCAGCAGCGGACGCGACAGGGTTAAGGCCGGGCCCAAGGACAATGAGCAGTTCTTC	CASSGRDRVKAGPKDNEQFF
TRBV4-3	TRBJ2-1	few	.	TGCGCCAGCAGCCCAGATATGCTCCTACTCCTCCACAATGAGCAGTTCTTC	CASSPDMLLLLHNEQFF
TRBV7-9	TRBJ1-4	.	TRBD1	TGTGCCAGCTGCTGGGCAGGGGGCGCTTGTGAAAAACTGTTTTTT	CASCWAGGACEKLFF
TRBV6-5	TRBJ2-7	.	.	TGTGCCAGCAGAAAGGGACACGAGAACTCCTACGAGCAGTACTTC	CASRKGHENSYEQYF
TRBV5-4	TRBJ1-1	few	TRBD1	TGTGCCAGCAGCTTGGTACAGGGGAGCCCTGAAGCTTTCTTT	CASSLVQGSPEAFF
TRBV27	TRBJ1-2	.	.	TGTGCCAGCAGTTTTGGGGCCCTCAATGGCTACACCTTC	CASSFGALNGYTF
TRBV23-1	TRBJ1-2	.	TRBD1	TGCGCCAGCAGACCTAGAGGGGGCGATGGCTACACCTTC	CASRPRGGDGYTF
TRBV5-6	TRBJ1-2	.	TRBD1	TGTGCCAGCAGCGGACGGGACAGGGGACCATATGGCTACACCTTC	CASSGRDRGPYGYTF
TRBV6-1	TRBJ1-1	.	.	TGTGCCAGCAGTACAGGGCCGACTGAAGCTTTCTTT	CASSTGPTEAFF
TRBV7-2	TRBJ2-1	.	TRBD2	TGTGCCAGCAGCGGCACGGGACTAGCGGGATTTGCTGTGGAGCAGTTCTTC	CASSGTGLAGFAVEQFF
TRBV11-2	TRBJ2-5	.	TRBD2	TGTGACAGCTCATTGGGACTACAAGAGACCCAGTACTTC	CDSSLGLQETQYF
TRBV19	TRBJ2-1	.	TRBD1	TGTGCCAGTAGTATACCCCCCGGGACAGGAATCATCTTC	CASSIPPGTGIIF
TRBV6-5	TRBJ1-2	once	.	TGTGCCAGCAAAGAGGATCCGGGAAAACGCGGCTACACCTTC	CASKEDPGKRGYTF
TRBV14	TRBJ2-3	.	TRBD1	TGTGCCAGCAGCCCGAGGGACAGTTCTAGCACAGATACGCAGTATTTT	CASSPRDSSSTDTQYF
TRBV27	TRBJ2-7	.	TRBD2	TGTGCCAGCAGTTCCTACCTCCAAGGCGGACTAGCAGAATCCTACGAGCAGTACTTC	CASSSYLQGGLAESYEQYF
TRBV11-2	TRBJ2-1	.	TRBD2	TGTGCCAGCAGCTCGACCGGGACTAGCGGATCCCTCCCCTACAATGAGCAGTTCTTC	CASSSTGTSGSLPYNEQFF
TRBV28	TRBJ2-7	.	.	TGTGCCAGCAGTTTGATGGGACAAGCCTACGAGCAGTACTTC	CASSLMGQAYEQYF
TRBV6-1	TRBJ2-7	.	.	TGTGCCAGCAGTAAGGGTGGGAGCCCCCGCGAGCAGTACTTC	CASSKGGSPREQYF
TRBV7-9	TRBJ1-2	.	TRBD1	TGTGCCAGCAGCCGTAATCACGGACAGGGCAATAACTATGGCTACACCTTC	CASSRNHGQGNNYGYTF
TRBV11-2	TRBJ1-1	.	TRBD1	TGTGCCAGCAGCTTAGTTGGGGCAGGGGGCACTGAAGCTTTCTTT	CASSLVGAGGTEAFF
TRBV9	TRBJ2-1	once	.	TGTGCCAGCGGTGGGGGGGGCACCTACAATGAGCAGTTCTTC	CASGGGGTYNEQFF
TRBV18	TRBJ2-3	few	TRBD2	TGTGCCAGCTCACCTGGGACTAGCGCACACACAGATACGCAGTATTTT	CASSPGTSAHTDTQYF
TRBV19	TRBJ1-5	.	.	TGTGCCAGTAGGCTATACGACAATCAGCCCCAGCATTTT	CASRLYDNQPQHF
TRBV5-1	TRBJ2-7	.	.	TGCGCCAGCAGCTGGCGGGGGACAAACGAGCAGTACTTC	CASSWRGTNEQYF
TRBV27	TRBJ2-7	.	.	TGTGCCAGCAGTGTACTATTAGCCAGTGCCTACGAGCAGTACTTC	CASSVLLASAYEQYF
TRBV6-5	TRBJ2-2	.	.	TGTGCCAGCAGCTTGATTACAATCAACACCGGGGAGCTGTTTTTT	CASSLITINTGELFF
TRBV7-9	TRBJ1-6	.	.	TGTGCCAGCAGCTCCGACACGGCCTATAATTCACCCCTCCACTTT	CASSSDTAYNSPLHF
TRBV4-1	TRBJ1-1	.	.	TGCGCCAGCAGCCCCCCGACAGGGAACACTGAAGCTTTCTTT	CASSPPTGNTEAFF
TRBV4-3	TRBJ2-1	few	.	TGCGCCAGCAGCCAAGATCCGATCGTACTCATATACAATGAGCAGTTCTTC	CASSQDPIVLIYNEQFF
TRBV10-3	TRBJ1-5	once	TRBD1	TGTGCCATCAGTGCTACAGGGGGGGGCAATCAGCCCCAGCATTTT	CAISATGGGNQPQHF
TRBV6-1	TRBJ1-1	.	.	TGTGCCAGCTGGAGGGTCAGCACTGAAGCTTTCTTT	CASWRVSTEAFF
TRBV30	TRBJ1-2	.	.	TGTGCCTGGAGTGTAAAGGCCGGGGATGGCTACACCTTC	CAWSVKAGDGYTF
TRBV5-5	TRBJ2-5	.	TRBD2	TGTGCCAGCAGCAACTTACCCCGGGCGCTAGCGGGGGACCAAGAGACCCAGTACTTC	CASSNLPRALAGDQETQYF
TRBV4-3	TRBJ2-4	.	TRBD1	TGCGCCAGCAGCCAAGATTTGTGCGGACAGGGGGAGATTAATTGCAAAAACATTCAGTACTTC	CASSQDLCGQGEINCKNIQYF
TRBV11-2	TRBJ2-1	.	.	TGTGCCAGCAGCTCACTTAACCTAGTTCTGCATGAGCAGTTCTTC	CASSSLNLVLHEQFF
TRBV5-1	TRBJ2-3	.	.	TGCGCCAGCACCTCCACAGATACGCAGTATTTT	CASTSTDTQYF
TRBV7-9	TRBJ1-1	.	TRBD1	TGTGCCAGCAGCTTAATCGAGACAGGGCGGGACACTGAAGCTTTCTTT	CASSLIETGRDTEAFF
TRBV6-5	TRBJ1-1	.	TRBD1	TGTGCCAGCAGCGGACAGGGGAACACTGAAGCTTTCTTT	CASSGQGNTEAFF
TRBV4-2	TRBJ2-3	.	TRBD2	TGTGCCAGCAGCCAAGATCAGGGACTAGCGGGGGGCACAGATACGCAGTATTTT	CASSQDQGLAGGTDTQYF
TRBV5-1	TRBJ1-1	.	.	TGCGCCAGCAGCCTGCCTAAATCAGGGAACACTGAAGCTTTCTTT	CASSLPKSGNTEAFF
TRBV4-3	TRBJ1-4	.	TRBD1	TGCGCCAGCAGCCATTCGACAGGGCGGAGCGAAAAACTGTTTTTT	CASSHSTGRSEKLFF
TRBV7-3	TRBJ2-3	.	.	TGTGCCAGCAGCCCCCGTCTGGCGGCGGCAGATACGCAGTATTTT	CASSPRLAAADTQYF
TRBV7-9	TRBJ1-4	.	.	TGTACCAGCAGCCTAACCTTTCCCGGGGAAAAACTGTTTTTT	CTSSLTFPGEKLFF
TRBV19	TRBJ2-7	.	.	TGTGCCAGTAGTGTACAGGGACGGGCGATCGAGCAGTACTTC	CASSVQGRAIEQYF
TRBV7-3	TRBJ2-4	.	.	TGTGCCAGCAGCCCCCAGCCAGGGAACATTCAGTACTTC	CASSPQPGNIQYF
TRBV19	TRBJ1-1	.	TRBD1	TGTGCCAGTAGTCTCCGGGACAGGGTTGGTACTGAAGCTTTCTTT	CASSLRDRVGTEAFF
TRBV20-1	TRBJ2-7	.	.	TGCAGTGCTAGATCTCTGCGGGAGCAGTACTTC	CSARSLREQYF